This T cell receptor beta chain came from a study of T cell responses to AZD1222 COVID-19 vaccine. Study-level findings and limits: Two AZD1222 administrations were followed by greater Spike-specific TCR breadth and depth. Donors in the cohort were predominantly white British and more often female, and clonal diversity was possibly underestimated.

V was pared by 3 bases and J by 0 bases, with 15 bases between. This CDR3 region has 16 residues. Germline V gives CDR1 GTSNPN, CDR2 SVGIG (reference sequence). This clone has more than one count but fewer than ten. Antigen: not known. Sequencing used immunoSEQ multiplex PCR; TCRdb keeps in-frame clones, though not all of them. The sample carries approximately 100,000 clones, approximately 89% recorded once. The sample in question was peripheral blood, obtained on day 0 of MenACWY control vaccination. The chain joins TRBV30 to TRBJ1-3, with unresolved D. The TCR comes from an adult in good health. The CDR3 here is CAWRSLGGLSGNTIYF. The CDR3 DNA reads TGTGCCTGGAGGTCCTTAGGAGGACTCTCTGGAAACACCATATATTTT.